This passage covers 19 T cell receptor beta chains from one sample sequenced in a study of early T cells in non-severe SARS-CoV-2 infection. TCRdb reprocessed the 5' RACE reads via MiXCR and lists one record per CDR3 protein. The repertoire holds 25,000 to 30,000 distinct CDR3 sequences, with roughly a tenth as singletons. Sample: whole blood. The receptors were gathered from an adult who was a healthcare worker with PCR-confirmed SARS-CoV-2 infection or an uninfected control (not recorded which).

This sequence joins TRBV6-5 and TRBJ1-2; D gene ambiguous. Per the germline V gene, CDR1 is MNHEY and CDR2 is SVGAGI. Trimming stripped 7 bases from V and 4 bases from J, with 16 bases between. The CDR3 extends over 14 amino acids. The CDR3 spells CASNPSGYLYGYTF. CDR3 in DNA: TGTGCCAGCAATCCGTCGGGGTATCTCTATGGCTACACCTTC.

This clonotype was recorded a few times. This chain connects TRBV7-2 to TRBJ2-1; 8 bases match TRBD1. The CDR3 runs to 16 residues. In germline, CDR1 is SGHTA, CDR2 FQGNSA. V was clipped by 5 bases and J by 9 bases; unmatched bases: 15. CDR3 DNA: TGTGCCAGCAGCGGGACCGGGACAGGCATTCTCCGTGAGCAGTTCTTC. Translation gives CASSGTGTGILREQFF.

This clonotype was seen at least ten times. The V call is TRBV7-9, the J call TRBJ2-1; TRBD1 matches at 11 bases. This CDR3 is 15 amino acids long. The V and J ends lost 5 bases and 3 bases, in that order; junction bases with no gene match: 3. Per germline, CDR1 SEHNR and CDR2 FQNEAQ (reference sequence). The CDR3 coding sequence is TGTGCCAGCAGCCGTGGGACAGGGGGCTACAATGAGCAGTTCTTC. It translates to CASSRGTGGYNEQFF.

This rearrangement joins TRBV2 to TRBJ2-7; D is perhaps TRBD2 (5 bases). V was trimmed by 7 bases and J by 3 bases, leaving 10 bases between them. This CDR3 is 12 amino acids long. Germline loops: CDR1 SNHLY, CDR2 FYNNEI. CDR3 residues: CASIKEGYEQYF. The CDR3 nucleotides are TGTGCCAGCATTAAAGAGGGCTACGAGCAGTACTTC. The whole variable domain, remainder taken from reference TRBV2 and TRBJ2-7, is EPEVTQTPSHQVTQMGQEVILRCVPISNHLYFYWYRQILGQKVEFLVSFYNNEISEKSEIFDDQFSVERPDGSNFTLKIRSTKLEDSAMYFCASIKEGYEQYFGPGTRLTVT.

This clonotype was counted many times. V is TRBV3-1 and J is TRBJ2-3, with TRBD1 as a possible D gene (6 bases). The CDR3 contains 16 residues. The V end lost 5 bases, the J end lost 2 bases, and 17 bases lay between the germline ends. CDR1 is LGHDT, CDR2 YNNKEL, per germline (reference sequence). The CDR3 loop reads CASSTPGAGDTDTQYF. The CDR3 DNA follows: TGTGCCAGCAGCACCCCAGGGGCTGGGGACACAGATACGCAGTATTTT.

This clonotype has just a few counts. The chain recombines TRBV20-1 with TRBJ2-5; TRBD1 aligns across 10 bases. This CDR3 has 14 residues. After removal of 6 bases from V and 7 bases from J, the junction contained 11 bases not matched to a gene. Germline V gene sequence: CDR1 DFQATT, CDR2 SNEGSKA (reference sequence). The CDR3 coding sequence is TGCAGTGCGAAACCGGACAGGGGGTTCGGGACCCAGTACTTC. Its protein is CSAKPDRGFGTQYF.

This clonotype was detected many times. This chain links TRBV6-5 with TRBJ1-1; a weak D match, TRBD1 (6 bases). Germline CDR1 and CDR2: MNHEY and SVGAGI. CDR3 length equals 16 residues. V lost 6 bases, J lost 1 base, and 18 bases lay in between. The CDR3 loop is CASRIQGFSENTEAFF. The CDR3 DNA is TGTGCCAGCAGGATACAGGGATTCAGCGAGAACACTGAAGCTTTCTTT.

This clonotype was counted at least ten times. The chain links TRBV2 to TRBJ2-3; 9 bases are a match to TRBD2. V was clipped by 3 bases and J by 5 bases; unmatched bases: 6. Germline V gene sequence: CDR1 SNHLY, CDR2 FYNNEI. The CDR3 spans 15 residues. In nucleotides, the CDR3 is TGTGCCAGCAGTGATATAGCGGGGGATCAAGATACGCAGTATTTT. It yields the protein CASSDIAGDQDTQYF.

This clonotype occurred many times. CDR3 amino acids: CASSFGDNEQFF. The CDR3 DNA sequence: TGTGCCAGCAGCTTCGGAGACAATGAGCAGTTCTTC. The chain carries TRBV11-3 and TRBJ2-1, with D unresolved. This CDR3 contains 12 residues. V shed 3 bases and J shed 5 bases, with 5 bases lying between them. Per germline, CDR1 SGHNT and CDR2 YENEEA.

The gene calls are TRBV7-3 and TRBJ1-1; maybe TRBD1 (5 bases). V was clipped by 5 bases and J by 0 bases, with 10 bases between them. The CDR3 is 14 residues long. CDR1 and CDR2 (germline): SGHTA, FQGTGA. The CDR3 here is CASSPGALNTEAFF. CDR3 nucleotides: TGTGCCAGCAGCCCCGGGGCCTTGAACACTGAAGCTTTCTTT.

The chain has TRBV5-4 and TRBJ1-2; D gene uncertain. The V end lost 0 bases, the J end lost 4 bases, and 13 bases lay between the germline ends. The CDR3 runs 15 residues. From germline, CDR1 is SGHNT and CDR2 YYREEE (reference sequence). CDR3 sequence: CASSLADPVSYGYTF. For the CDR3, the DNA is TGTGCCAGCAGCTTGGCCGATCCGGTAAGCTATGGCTACACCTTC.

This clonotype showed up many times. The chain carries TRBV6-5 and TRBJ1-2; 7 nucleotides align to TRBD1. V shed 6 bases, J shed 4 bases, and the junction held 8 bases outside the gene matches. Germline V gene sequence: CDR1 MNHEY, CDR2 SVGAGI. This CDR3 is built from 14 residues. CDR3: CASRRDSLGYGYTF. CDR3 DNA: TGTGCCAGCAGGAGGGACAGCCTTGGCTATGGCTACACCTTC.

This chain links TRBV7-2 with TRBJ1-2, with D perhaps matching TRBD1 (6 bases). Trimming removed 1 base at V and 5 bases at J, with 14 bases between. CDR3 length equals 15 residues. Germline-derived CDR1 and CDR2 are SGHTA and FQGNSA. The CDR3 DNA reads TGTGCCAGCAGCTTAGGGGGGCGGAGGGATTATGGCTACACCTTC. Its protein is CASSLGGRRDYGYTF.

This clonotype was recorded many times. CDR3 DNA: TGTGCCAGCACCGTAGCCCTCCCTAACTATGGCTACACCTTC. It yields the protein CASTVALPNYGYTF. This chain uses TRBV7-2 with TRBJ1-2; unclear D gene. Trimming pared 7 bases from V and 0 bases from J, leaving 12 bases between. The CDR3 loop spans 14 amino acids. CDR1 and CDR2 from the germline V gene are SGHTA and FQGNSA.

The J gene is TRBJ2-1, the V gene TRBV11-2, with TRBD1 as a possible D gene (6 bases). Germline-derived CDR1 and CDR2 are SGHAT and FQNNGV. Trimming pared 2 bases from V and 7 bases from J, leaving 9 bases between. This CDR3 is built from 13 residues. CDR3 coding DNA: TGTGCCAGCAGCTTACTGGGGGCTAATGAGCAGTTCTTC. Protein: CASSLLGANEQFF.

This clonotype was found many times. This rearrangement joins TRBV30 to TRBJ2-2; the D gene could be TRBD1 or TRBD2 (5 bases each). Between the trimmed V and J ends, which lost 3 bases and 4 bases, there was a span of 12 bases. Germline CDR1 GTSNPN, CDR2 SVGIG (reference sequence). This CDR3 has 14 residues. CDR3 in DNA: TGTGCCTGGAGCCTACGGGGCCTCACCGGGGAGCTGTTTTTT. Its translation is CAWSLRGLTGELFF.

This clonotype was found many times. The chain is built from TRBV7-6 and TRBJ2-1; 8 nucleotides align to TRBD1. Trimming removed 5 bases from V and 2 bases from J; junction bases left unmatched: 5. From germline, CDR1 is SGHVS and CDR2 FNYEAQ. The CDR3 contains 15 residues. CDR3 protein: CASSPGTGPYNEQFF. The CDR3 DNA sequence: TGTGCCAGCAGCCCTGGGACAGGACCCTACAATGAGCAGTTCTTC.

This clonotype was detected many times. The V call is TRBV30, the J call TRBJ1-4; no clear D. With 4 bases removed from V and 5 bases from J, the gap between germline ends came to 11 bases. Germline loops: CDR1 GTSNPN, CDR2 SVGIG (reference sequence). This CDR3 contains 13 residues. CDR3 amino acids: CAWTPDGNEKLFF. The CDR3 DNA follows: TGTGCCTGGACCCCCGACGGGAATGAAAAACTGTTTTTT.

This clonotype came up many times. V usage is TRBV27 and J usage is TRBJ1-4, with a weak D call TRBD1 (6 bases). V was clipped by 6 bases and J by 6 bases, with 20 bases between them. Looked up from germline, CDR1 is MNHEY and CDR2 is SMNVEV (reference sequence). CDR3 size: 16 residues. This chain's CDR3 is CASSRRFRDNDEKLFF. The CDR3 coding sequence is TGTGCCAGCAGCCGAAGATTCCGGGACAACGATGAAAAACTGTTTTTT.